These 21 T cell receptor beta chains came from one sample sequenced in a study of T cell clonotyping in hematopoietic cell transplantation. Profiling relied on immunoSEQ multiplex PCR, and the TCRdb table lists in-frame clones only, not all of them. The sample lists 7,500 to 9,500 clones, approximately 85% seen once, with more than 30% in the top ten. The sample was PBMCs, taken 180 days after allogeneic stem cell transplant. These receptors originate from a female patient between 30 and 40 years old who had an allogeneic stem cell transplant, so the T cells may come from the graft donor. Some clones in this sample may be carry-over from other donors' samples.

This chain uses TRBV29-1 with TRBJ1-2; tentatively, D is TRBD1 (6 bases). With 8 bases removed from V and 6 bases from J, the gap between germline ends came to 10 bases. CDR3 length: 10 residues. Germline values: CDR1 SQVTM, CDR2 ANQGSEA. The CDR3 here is CSIPGDGYTF. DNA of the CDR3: TGCAGCATCCCAGGGGATGGCTACACCTTC. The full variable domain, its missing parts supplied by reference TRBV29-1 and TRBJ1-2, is SAVISQKPSRDICQRGTSLTIQCQVDSQVTMMFWYRQQPGQSLTLIATANQGSEATYESGFVIDKFPISRPNLTFSTLTVSNMSPEDSSIYLCSIPGDGYTFGSGTRLTVV.

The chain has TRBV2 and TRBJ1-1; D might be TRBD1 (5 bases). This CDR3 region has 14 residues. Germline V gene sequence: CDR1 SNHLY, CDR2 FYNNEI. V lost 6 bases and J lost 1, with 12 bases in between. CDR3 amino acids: CASSPGRPNTEAFF. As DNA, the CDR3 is TGTGCCAGCAGCCCGGGACGGCCGAACACTGAAGCTTTCTTT.

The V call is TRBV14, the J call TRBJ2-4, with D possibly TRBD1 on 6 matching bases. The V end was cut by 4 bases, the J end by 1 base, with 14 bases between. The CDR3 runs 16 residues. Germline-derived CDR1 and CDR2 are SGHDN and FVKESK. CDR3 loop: CASSLLFTGAKNIQYF. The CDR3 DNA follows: TGTGCCAGCAGCCTCCTCTTTACAGGGGCCAAAAACATTCAGTACTTC.

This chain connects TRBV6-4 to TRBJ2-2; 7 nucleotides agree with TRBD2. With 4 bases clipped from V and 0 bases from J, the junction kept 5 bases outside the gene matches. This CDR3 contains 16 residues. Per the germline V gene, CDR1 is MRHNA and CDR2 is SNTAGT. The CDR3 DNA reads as TGTGCCAGCAGTGGTCTAGGGACTACGAACACCGGGGAGCTGTTTTTT. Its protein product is CASSGLGTTNTGELFF.

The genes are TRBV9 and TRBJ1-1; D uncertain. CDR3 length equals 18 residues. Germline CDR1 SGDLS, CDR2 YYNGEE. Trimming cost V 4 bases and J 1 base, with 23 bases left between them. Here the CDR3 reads CASSPGPGVSLSNTEAFF. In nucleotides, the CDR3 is TGTGCCAGCAGCCCCGGTCCTGGGGTTTCCCTCTCGAACACTGAAGCTTTCTTT.

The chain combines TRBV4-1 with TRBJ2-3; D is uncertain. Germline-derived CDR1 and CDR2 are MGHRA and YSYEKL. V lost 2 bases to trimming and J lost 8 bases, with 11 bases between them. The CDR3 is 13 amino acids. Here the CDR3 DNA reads TGCGCCAGCAGCCAACCAATTACCGCTACGCAGTATTTT. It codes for CASSQPITATQYF.

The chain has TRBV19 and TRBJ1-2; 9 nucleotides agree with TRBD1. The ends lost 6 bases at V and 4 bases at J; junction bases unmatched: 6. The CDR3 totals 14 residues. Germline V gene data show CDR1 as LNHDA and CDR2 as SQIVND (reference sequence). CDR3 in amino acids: CASSPGQGGYGYTF. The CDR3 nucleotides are TGTGCCAGTAGCCCGGGACAGGGCGGCTATGGCTACACCTTC.

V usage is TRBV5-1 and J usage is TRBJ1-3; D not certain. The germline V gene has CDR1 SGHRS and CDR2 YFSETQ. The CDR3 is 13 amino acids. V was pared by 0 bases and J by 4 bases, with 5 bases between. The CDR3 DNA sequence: TGCGCCAGCAGCTTGGGATCCGGAAACACCATATATTTT. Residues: CASSLGSGNTIYF.

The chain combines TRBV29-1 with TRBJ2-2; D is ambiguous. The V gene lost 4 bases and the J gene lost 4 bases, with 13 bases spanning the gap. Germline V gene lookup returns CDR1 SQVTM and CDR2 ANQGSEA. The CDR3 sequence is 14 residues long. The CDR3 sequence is CSVGDGPPTGELFF. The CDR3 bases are TGCAGCGTTGGTGACGGCCCCCCCACCGGGGAGCTGTTTTTT.

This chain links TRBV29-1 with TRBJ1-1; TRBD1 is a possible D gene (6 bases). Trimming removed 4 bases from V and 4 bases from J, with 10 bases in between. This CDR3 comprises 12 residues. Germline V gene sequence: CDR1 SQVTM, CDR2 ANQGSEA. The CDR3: CSVAGGATEAFF. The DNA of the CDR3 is TGCAGCGTTGCCGGGGGGGCCACTGAAGCTTTCTTT.

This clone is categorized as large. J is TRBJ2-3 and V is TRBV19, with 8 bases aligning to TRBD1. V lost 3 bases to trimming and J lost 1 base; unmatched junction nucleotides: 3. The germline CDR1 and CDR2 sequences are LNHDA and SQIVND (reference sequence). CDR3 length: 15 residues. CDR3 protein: CASSISDRGTDTQYF. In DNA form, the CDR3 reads TGTGCCAGTAGTATTTCGGACAGGGGCACAGATACGCAGTATTTT.

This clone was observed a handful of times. The CDR3 nucleotides read TGTGCCAGCAGCTTAGGGGTAGGGACTAACTATGGCTACACCTTC. This sequence encodes CASSLGVGTNYGYTF. J is TRBJ1-2 and V is TRBV7-3; no firm D call. Germline loops: CDR1 SGHTA, CDR2 FQGTGA. The V and J ends lost 2 bases and 0 bases respectively, with 10 bases between them. The length of the CDR3 is 15 residues.

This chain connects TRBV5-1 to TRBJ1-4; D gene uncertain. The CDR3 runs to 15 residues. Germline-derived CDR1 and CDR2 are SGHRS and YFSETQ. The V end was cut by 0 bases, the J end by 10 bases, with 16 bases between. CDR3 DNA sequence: TGCGCCAGCAGCTTGGGGGTAGACGGCCTCGGAAAACTGTTTTTT. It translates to CASSLGVDGLGKLFF.

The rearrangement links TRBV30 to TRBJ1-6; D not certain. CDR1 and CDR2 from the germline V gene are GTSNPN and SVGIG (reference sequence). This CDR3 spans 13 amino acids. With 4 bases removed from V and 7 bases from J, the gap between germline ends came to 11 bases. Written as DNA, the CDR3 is TGTGCCTGGAATAACAAAGGGAATTCACCCCTCCACTTT. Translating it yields CAWNNKGNSPLHF.

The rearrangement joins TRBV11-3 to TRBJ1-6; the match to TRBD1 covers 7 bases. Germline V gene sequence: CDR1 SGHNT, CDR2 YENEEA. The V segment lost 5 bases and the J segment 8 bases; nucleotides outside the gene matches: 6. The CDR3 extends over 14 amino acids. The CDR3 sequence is CASSPRTGDSPLHF. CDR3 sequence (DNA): TGTGCCAGCAGCCCTCGGACAGGTGATTCACCCCTCCACTTT. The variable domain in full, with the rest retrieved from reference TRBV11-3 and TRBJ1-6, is EAGVVQSPRYKIIEKKQPVAFWCNPISGHNTLYWYLQNLGQGPELLIRYENEEAVDDSQLPKDRFSAERLKGVDSTLKIQPAELGDSAVYLCASSPRTGDSPLHFGNGTRLTVT.

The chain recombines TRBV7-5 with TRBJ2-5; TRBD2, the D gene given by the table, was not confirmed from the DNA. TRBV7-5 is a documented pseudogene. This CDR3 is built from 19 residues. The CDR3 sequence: CARGLSSGGLRSVGETQYF. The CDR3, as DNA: TGTGCCAGAGGCCTCTCTAGCGGGGGGCTTAGGTCGGTAGGAGAGACCCAGTACTTC.

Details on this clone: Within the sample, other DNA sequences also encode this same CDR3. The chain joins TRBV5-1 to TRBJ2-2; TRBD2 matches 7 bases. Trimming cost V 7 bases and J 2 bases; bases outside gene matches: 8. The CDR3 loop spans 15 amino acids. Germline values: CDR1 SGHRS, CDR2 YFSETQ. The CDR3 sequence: CASRLSGGNTGELFF. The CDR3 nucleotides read TGCGCCAGCCGTCTATCGGGGGGAAACACCGGGGAGCTGTTTTTT.

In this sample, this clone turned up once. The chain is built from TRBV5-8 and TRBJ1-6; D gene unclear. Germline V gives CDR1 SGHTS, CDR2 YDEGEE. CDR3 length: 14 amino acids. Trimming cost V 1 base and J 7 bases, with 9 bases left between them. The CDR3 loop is CASSLRVVNSPLHF. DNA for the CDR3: TGTGCCAGCAGCTTGCGGGTCGTAAATTCACCCCTCCACTTT.

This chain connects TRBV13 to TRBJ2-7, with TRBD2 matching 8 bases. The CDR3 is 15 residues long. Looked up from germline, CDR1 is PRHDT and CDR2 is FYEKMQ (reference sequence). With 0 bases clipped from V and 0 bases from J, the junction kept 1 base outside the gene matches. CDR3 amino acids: CASSLGGGGSYEQYF. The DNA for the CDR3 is TGTGCCAGCAGCTTAGGCGGGGGGGGCTCCTACGAGCAGTACTTC.

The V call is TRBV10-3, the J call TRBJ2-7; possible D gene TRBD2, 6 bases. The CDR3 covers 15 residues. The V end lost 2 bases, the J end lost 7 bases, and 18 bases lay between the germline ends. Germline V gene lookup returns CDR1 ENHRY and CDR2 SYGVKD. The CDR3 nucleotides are TGTGCCATCAGTGAGGTACCCGGGGGTGTTGGGGAGCAGTACTTC. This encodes CAISEVPGGVGEQYF.

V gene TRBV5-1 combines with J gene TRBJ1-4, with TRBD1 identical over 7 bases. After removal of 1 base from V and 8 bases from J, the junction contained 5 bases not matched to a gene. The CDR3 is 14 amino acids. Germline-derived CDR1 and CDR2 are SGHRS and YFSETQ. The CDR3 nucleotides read TGCGCCAGCAGCTTGCGAGGGGGCGACGAAAAACTGTTTTTT. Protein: CASSLRGGDEKLFF.